These 30 T cell receptor beta chains were all obtained from the same sample, sequenced in a study of neurological immune-mediated disorders. Using its own MiXCR run on the 5' RACE reads, TCRdb lists one record per CDR3 protein. The table lists 50,000 to 60,000 distinct CDR3 sequences, around 2.3% of them singletons. Sequencing was done on a sample of PBMCs. These receptors were taken from a man aged 50 or older with multiple sclerosis.

This clonotype has ten or more counts. V gene TRBV20-1 combines with J gene TRBJ2-7, with no clear D. Germline V lookup: CDR1 DFQATT, CDR2 SNEGSKA (reference sequence). V shed 3 bases and J shed 6 bases, with 15 bases lying between them. The CDR3 contains 13 residues. The CDR3 region is CSASSGGGGEQYF. CDR3 DNA sequence: TGCAGTGCTAGCAGTGGCGGCGGCGGCGAGCAGTACTTC.

This clonotype was recorded at least ten times. The chain couples TRBV7-2 to TRBJ1-3; D is unclear. CDR3 length: 12 amino acids. The V end was cut by 4 bases, the J end by 4 bases, with 5 bases between. The germline V gene encodes CDR1 SGHTA and CDR2 FQGNSA. Here the CDR3 reads CASSYTGNTIYF. CDR3 DNA: TGTGCCAGCAGCTATACAGGAAACACCATATATTTT.

This clonotype occurred many times. The chain has TRBV27 and TRBJ2-7; 8 positions match TRBD1. Germline V gene sequence: CDR1 MNHEY, CDR2 SMNVEV (reference sequence). After removal of 1 base from V and 3 bases from J, the junction contained 5 bases not matched to a gene. This CDR3 comprises 15 residues. The DNA of the CDR3 is TGTGCCAGCAGTTTATTAGGGACAGGCGGCTACGAGCAGTACTTC. This codes for CASSLLGTGGYEQYF.

This clonotype was counted ten times or more. The V call is TRBV18, the J call TRBJ1-4, with 10 positions matching TRBD1. This CDR3 spans 15 amino acids. Trimming removed 6 bases from V and 7 bases from J; junction bases left unmatched: 8. Germline CDR1 and CDR2: KGHSH and LQKENI. The DNA for the CDR3 is TGTGCCAGCTCGCCGGGACAGGGGCGGAGTGAAAAACTGTTTTTT. Translating gives CASSPGQGRSEKLFF.

This clonotype was detected many times. This CDR3 reads CASSYGTGDRYTF. CDR3 bases: TGTGCCAGCAGTTACGGGACAGGTGATCGCTACACCTTC. V usage is TRBV12-3 or TRBV12-4 and J usage is TRBJ1-2, with 8 bases aligning to TRBD1. V shed 4 bases and J 9 bases; nucleotides not matched to a gene: 7. The CDR3 totals 13 residues.

This clonotype was recorded a few times. The rearrangement uses TRBV10-3 and TRBJ2-7; TRBD1 or TRBD2 may be the D gene (5 bases each). The CDR3 contains 15 residues. Germline V lookup: CDR1 ENHRY, CDR2 SYGVKD. The V end lost 3 bases, the J end lost 3 bases, and 15 bases lay between the germline ends. The CDR3 protein is CAISEEGIPFYEQYF. In nucleotides, the CDR3 is TGTGCCATCAGTGAAGAGGGGATCCCGTTCTACGAGCAGTACTTC.

This clonotype was detected many times. The V call is TRBV5-4, the J call TRBJ2-7, with D possibly being TRBD1 (6 bases). V lost 4 bases and J lost 2, with 13 bases in between. CDR3 length: 14 residues. CDR1 is SGHNT and CDR2 is YYREEE in the germline V gene (reference sequence). CDR3 protein: CASSEQGKAYEQYF. The CDR3, as DNA: TGTGCCAGCAGCGAACAGGGAAAGGCCTACGAGCAGTACTTC.

This clonotype has a count of ten or more. CDR3 loop: CASSQLVLLGDTEAFF. DNA for the CDR3: TGTGCCAGCTCACAATTGGTCCTCCTCGGGGACACTGAAGCTTTCTTT. The chain joins TRBV18 to TRBJ1-1, with no clear D. Germline-derived CDR1 and CDR2 are KGHSH and LQKENI. Trimming shortened V by 4 bases and J by 3 bases, and 18 bases separated the two germline ends. The CDR3 loop spans 16 amino acids.

This clonotype was observed many times. The chain carries TRBV7-3 and TRBJ2-1; weak D call: TRBD1 (5 bases). Trimming took 6 bases from V and 10 from J, leaving 13 bases between them. CDR1 is SGHTA and CDR2 is FQGTGA in the germline V gene. The CDR3 has 12 residues. The CDR3 nucleotides are TGTGCCAGCAGTTCCGTAAGGGGCGAGCAGTTCTTC. Encoded protein: CASSSVRGEQFF.

This clonotype was found many times. The rearrangement joins TRBV20-1 to TRBJ2-1; D is unclear. The CDR3 has 15 amino acids. The V end lost 4 bases, the J end lost 7 bases, and 20 bases lay between the germline ends. Germline assignment: CDR1 DFQATT and CDR2 SNEGSKA (reference sequence). This CDR3 reads CSAMQQLPPWNEQFF. DNA of the CDR3: TGCAGTGCTATGCAGCAACTTCCCCCGTGGAATGAGCAGTTCTTC.

This clonotype was detected ten times or more. V usage is TRBV7-2 and J usage is TRBJ2-2; 9 bases agree with TRBD1. Unmatched junction bases numbered 6, after V lost 5 bases and J lost 5 bases. This CDR3 comprises 15 residues. In germline, CDR1 is SGHTA, CDR2 FQGNSA. CDR3 DNA: TGTGCCAGCAGCCCCGGGACAGGGAGGACCGGGGAGCTGTTTTTT. The encoded protein is CASSPGTGRTGELFF.

In its sample, this clonotype was seen many times. In DNA, the CDR3 is TGCAGTGCCCAAGGACAGAGAATGAATGGCTACACCTTC. Translation: CSAQGQRMNGYTF. The V gene is TRBV20-1, the J gene TRBJ1-2; D might be TRBD1 (6 bases). The V and J ends lost 6 bases and 6 bases respectively, with 17 bases between them. The CDR3 runs to 13 residues. Germline V gives CDR1 DFQATT, CDR2 SNEGSKA (reference sequence).

This clonotype was counted ten times or more. V is TRBV15 and J is TRBJ2-1; TRBD2 is a possible D gene (6 bases). The CDR3 consists of 15 residues. Germline V gene lookup returns CDR1 LNHNV and CDR2 YYDKDF (reference sequence). V shed 3 bases and J shed 1 base, with 10 bases lying between them. Here the CDR3 reads CATSSRLASYNEQFF. The CDR3, as DNA: TGTGCCACCAGCAGCCGGCTAGCGTCCTACAATGAGCAGTTCTTC.

In its sample, this clonotype was seen a few times. This chain uses TRBV18 with TRBJ1-6, with TRBD1 as a possible D gene (5 bases). Germline CDR1 KGHSH, CDR2 LQKENI. Trimming took 4 bases from V and 7 from J, leaving 11 bases between them. The CDR3 length is 14 residues. The CDR3 DNA reads TGTGCCAGCTCACTCGACAGACTCAATTCACCCCTCCACTTT. This codes for CASSLDRLNSPLHF.

This clonotype was seen at least ten times. The chain joins TRBV5-1 to TRBJ1-1, with 7 nucleotides matching TRBD1. J was trimmed by 1 base and V by 3 bases; bases with no gene match: 9. CDR3 size: 16 residues. The germline gives CDR1 SGHRS, CDR2 YFSETQ. CDR3 loop: CASSSPRGKGNTEAFF. CDR3 nucleotides: TGCGCCAGCAGCTCACCCAGGGGGAAGGGGAACACTGAAGCTTTCTTT.

This clonotype was found many times. The chain recombines TRBV7-2 with TRBJ2-4, with 9 bases identical to TRBD1. Per the germline V gene, CDR1 is SGHTA and CDR2 is FQGNSA. The CDR3 totals 14 residues. The J segment lost 7 bases and the V segment lost 5 bases, leaving 6 bases of the junction unmatched. The CDR3 reads CASSRTGDGNIQYF. The CDR3, as DNA: TGTGCCAGCAGCAGGACAGGGGATGGTAACATTCAGTACTTC. The full variable domain, completed using reference TRBV7-2 and TRBJ2-4, is GAGVSQSPSNKVTEKGKDVELRCDPISGHTALYWYRQSLGQGLEFLIYFQGNSAPDKSGLPSDRFSAERTGGSVSTLTIQRTQQEDSAVYLCASSRTGDGNIQYFGAGTRLSVL.

This clonotype has at least ten counts. The V call is TRBV6-2 or TRBV6-3, the J call TRBJ2-1; no reliable D call. The CDR3 runs 13 residues. V lost 10 bases, J lost 4 bases, and 14 bases lay in between. Per germline, CDR1 MNHEY and CDR2 SVGEGT. The CDR3 region is CAISLGAYNEQFF. The CDR3 DNA follows: TGTGCCATTTCCCTCGGAGCGTACAATGAGCAGTTCTTC.

There are many counts of this clonotype. The chain links TRBV7-9 to TRBJ1-1, with a weak D call TRBD1 (5 bases). V shed 3 bases and J shed 1 base, with 9 bases lying between them. Looked up from germline, CDR1 is SEHNR and CDR2 is FQNEAQ (reference sequence). The CDR3 is 14 amino acids. The CDR3: CASSFRETNTEAFF. CDR3 nucleotides: TGTGCCAGCAGCTTCAGGGAAACGAACACTGAAGCTTTCTTT.

There are a few counts of this clonotype. One base away lies a much larger clone, so this may be a sequencing read error. The CDR3 sequence: CATHDASRGEQFF. DNA for the CDR3: TGTGCCACCCATGACGCCTCCAGGGGGGAGCAGTTCTTC. V gene TRBV6-6 combines with J gene TRBJ2-1; TRBD1 matches at 7 bases. Germline values: CDR1 MNHNY, CDR2 SVGAGI (reference sequence). The junction had 13 bases not matched to a gene; V was cut back by 10 bases and J by 10 bases. CDR3 length: 13 residues.

A note on this clonotype: With a much larger clone just one base away, this may be a read error. This chain uses TRBV6-2 or TRBV6-3 with TRBJ1-1, with D possibly being TRBD1 (5 bases). The CDR3 runs to 11 residues. Per the germline V gene, CDR1 is MNHEY and CDR2 is SVGEGT. The CDR3 region has the DNA TGTGACAGCCGACGGGGGACTGAAGCTTTCTTT. Its protein is CDSRRGTEAFF.

In its sample, this clonotype was seen many times. The DNA of the CDR3 is TGTGCCAGCGGGACTCACAACCAAGAGACCCAGTACTTC. Protein sequence: CASGTHNQETQYF. The chain uses TRBV12-3 or TRBV12-4 and TRBJ2-5; D might be TRBD2 (6 bases). V shed 8 bases and J shed 0 bases, with 10 bases lying between them. CDR3 length: 13 amino acids.

This clonotype was recorded many times. The CDR3 region is CASSYSWGSGTEAFF. Written as DNA, the CDR3 is TGTGCCAGCAGTTACTCATGGGGATCGGGGACTGAAGCTTTCTTT. The rearrangement uses TRBV6-5 and TRBJ1-1, with D uncertain. V gave up 0 bases and J gave up 5 bases, with 13 bases separating them. Germline loops: CDR1 MNHEY, CDR2 SVGAGI. CDR3 length: 15 amino acids.

This clonotype was detected ten times or more. The chain is built from TRBV6-5 and TRBJ2-2; weak D call: TRBD2 (6 bases). Germline loops: CDR1 MNHEY, CDR2 SVGAGI. The CDR3 loop spans 13 amino acids. Trimming stripped 6 bases from V and 3 bases from J, with 8 bases between. The CDR3 DNA sequence: TGTGCCAGCAGGCGGGACGACACCGGGGAGCTGTTTTTT. Protein product: CASRRDDTGELFF.

This clonotype occurred many times. The chain uses TRBV10-3 and TRBJ2-3; 8 bases line up with TRBD2. V shed 8 bases, J shed 3 bases, and the junction held 4 bases outside the gene matches. Germline values: CDR1 ENHRY, CDR2 SYGVKD. CDR3 length: 13 residues. CDR3 bases: TGTGCCATCGGAACTAGCGGTACAGATACGCAGTATTTT. Its protein product is CAIGTSGTDTQYF.

This clonotype was detected many times. V is TRBV29-1 and J is TRBJ1-3; the D is unclear. Trimming stripped 6 bases from V and 3 bases from J, with 12 bases between. Germline loops: CDR1 SQVTM, CDR2 ANQGSEA. The CDR3 is 13 amino acids. The CDR3 bases are TGCAGCGTCCAAAACGTTTTTGGAAACACCATATATTTT. Its translation: CSVQNVFGNTIYF.

This clonotype has a count of ten or more. The J gene is TRBJ2-2, the V gene TRBV24-1, with TRBD1 matching over 8 bases. CDR1 and CDR2 from the germline V gene are KGHDR and SFDVKD. Losses at the gene ends were 6 bases for V and 5 bases for J; bases not matched to a gene: 7. This CDR3 contains 15 residues. The CDR3 coding sequence is TGTGCCACCAGTCCGACAGGGGTGAGGACCGGGGAGCTGTTTTTT. Its protein product is CATSPTGVRTGELFF.

The sample holds many counts of this clonotype. The V and J genes are TRBV20-1 and TRBJ1-2; 9 bases agree with TRBD1. The V and J ends lost 6 bases and 5 bases, in that order; junction bases with no gene match: 10. CDR1 and CDR2 from the germline V gene are DFQATT and SNEGSKA (reference sequence). The CDR3 length is 14 residues. CDR3 nucleotides: TGCAGTGCAGAGCCGGGACAGGGCCTTTATGGCTACACCTTC. It yields the protein CSAEPGQGLYGYTF.

At least ten counts were recorded for this clonotype. The rearrangement uses TRBV5-1 and TRBJ2-4, with a possible D match to TRBD1 (5 bases). V shed 5 bases and J shed 0 bases, with 15 bases lying between them. This CDR3 has 16 amino acids. Germline CDR1 reads SGHRS; CDR2 reads YFSETQ. CDR3 in DNA: TGCGCCAGCAGAAGTCAGGGCGGTCTAGCCAAAAACATTCAGTACTTC. Translating it yields CASRSQGGLAKNIQYF.

Ten or more counts support this clonotype. V and J are TRBV3-1 and TRBJ2-7, with TRBD2 as a possible D gene (6 bases). V was cut by 5 bases and J by 7 bases, with 12 bases left in between. Germline CDR1 is LGHDT and CDR2 is YNNKEL (reference sequence). This CDR3 is built from 12 residues. Here the CDR3 reads CASSSGLREQYF. The CDR3 DNA reads TGTGCCAGCAGCTCGGGACTCAGGGAGCAGTACTTC.

The table lists this clonotype with many counts. The chain uses TRBV6-2 or TRBV6-3 and TRBJ1-1; maybe TRBD1 (5 bases). The germline CDR1 and CDR2 sequences are MNHEY and SVGEGT. The CDR3 is 16 amino acids. V was pared by 0 bases and J by 0 bases, with 11 bases between. Here the CDR3 DNA reads TGTGCCAGCAGTTACTCGCCCGGAGGGGTGAACACTGAAGCTTTCTTT. Protein sequence: CASSYSPGGVNTEAFF.